This entry is about one TCR beta chain. The antigen is unknown. The protocol was immunoSEQ multiplex PCR, while the TCRdb copy is restricted to in-frame clones and leaves out a portion. The table includes tens of thousands of clones, around 81% detected once. The data originate from a study of T cell responses to AZD1222 COVID-19 vaccine. Study-wide findings and caveats: Every sample of the repertoires postdated the peak T cell response. Dominant at 160-218 and 743-854, vaccine-associated CD4 TCRs also spanned spike.

This receptor was taken from an adult in good health. Sequencing was performed on peripheral blood, taken on day 0 of AZD1222 vaccination.

The CDR3 loop reads CASTSIGTYGYTF. CDR3 DNA: TGTGCCAGCACCTCGATCGGTACTTATGGCTACACCTTC. The chain uses TRBV6-5 and TRBJ1-2; no clear D gene. The CDR3 runs to 13 residues. Between the trimmed V and J ends, which lost 7 bases and 5 bases, there was a span of 14 bases. Per the germline V gene, CDR1 is MNHEY and CDR2 is SVGAGI.